The T cell receptor beta chain under discussion was sequenced for a study of blood T cell repertoires in COVID-19 (dated by TCRdb to 2019 to 2021). Turning to the overall study: Collaborator samples came from the United States, Italy and Spain and covered acute and convalescent phases of COVID-19. Samples were obtained from the ongoing ImmuneRACE study (first 160 participants) and from over 1,000 subjects provided by 6 global collaborators. Where available, HLA class I and class II types were taken from metadata supplied by the sample provider and were not determined by assay-based typing. A freely available public database, intended as a resource for researchers studying the immune response to SARS-CoV-2, is where the repertoires were released. Nearly every sample came with metadata listing a de-identified subject ID, COVID-19 status, age in years and sex. The material from the prospective study consisted of cDNA or gDNA derived from T cells, B-cell-depleted T cells, or PBMCs. The dataset comprised deeply sampled blood TCRbeta repertoires from subjects exposed to, actively infected with, or recovered from COVID-19.

Whole blood was collected in K2EDTA tubes by collaborating institutions according to the institutions' own protocols. Collaborator samples were shipped for TCRbeta analysis as frozen whole blood, isolated PBMCs, or DNA extracted from either sample type. The full study reports these points: The amount of clinical and demographic metadata varied by source and participant and was provided uncurated.

Details on this clone: Its antigen has not been determined. One base away there is no much larger clone; base qualities are not given.

TCRbeta CDR3 regions were amplified from genomic DNA by means of the immunoSEQ Assay, a bias-controlled multiplex PCR. The authors' pipeline ran thus. Nucleated cell counts per sample were estimated from amplification of reference gene primers within the assay. To quantify the absolute abundance of each unique TCRbeta CDR3 rearrangement, sequence reads were collapsed and filtered. For each sample, productive Simpson clonality was calculated as the square root of Simpson's diversity index over productive rearrangements. Held by TCRdb, this immuneACCESS table contains in-frame sequences only and omits some clones. Under half of the omission traces to an unresolved V gene where checked; the cause of the rest is unknown. V and J calls and clone size are as listed in that table; D and trimming were resolved from the DNA. The sample table records roughly 63,000 clones; 70% to 80% of these occur just once. The ten largest clones capture about 32% of the sample.

The germline V gene sets CDR1 to MNHEY and CDR2 to SVGAGI. Including the terminal cysteine and phenylalanine, the CDR3 comprises 14 residues. The kept DNA is CDR3 alone, 42 bases in frame from the first base. Trimming takes 5 bases off V and 1 base off J; junction bases not matched to a gene: 3. This sequence was found in a human donor in a cohort sampled during active COVID-19. The V gene is TRBV6-5 and the J gene is TRBJ1-1; 8 bases in the junction line up with TRBD1. Sequenced sample: peripheral blood. For the CDR3, the sequence is CASSPGQANTEAFF. The sequenced DNA: TGTGCCAGCAGTCCGGGACAGGCGAACACTGAAGCTTTCTTT.